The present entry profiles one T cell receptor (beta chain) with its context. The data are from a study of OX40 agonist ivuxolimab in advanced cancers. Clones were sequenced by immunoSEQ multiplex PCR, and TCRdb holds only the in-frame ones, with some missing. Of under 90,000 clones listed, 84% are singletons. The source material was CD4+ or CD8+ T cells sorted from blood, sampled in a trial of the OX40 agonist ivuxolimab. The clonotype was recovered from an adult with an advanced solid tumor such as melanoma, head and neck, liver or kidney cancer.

The CDR3: CASSPEGGETQYF. The CDR3, as DNA: TGTGCCAGCAGCCCAGAAGGCGGAGAGACCCAGTACTTC. The chain combines TRBV7-9 with TRBJ2-5; D not certain. V lost 5 bases to trimming and J lost 4 bases, with 11 bases between them. The CDR3 runs to 13 residues. Looked up from germline, CDR1 is SEHNR and CDR2 is FQNEAQ (reference sequence).